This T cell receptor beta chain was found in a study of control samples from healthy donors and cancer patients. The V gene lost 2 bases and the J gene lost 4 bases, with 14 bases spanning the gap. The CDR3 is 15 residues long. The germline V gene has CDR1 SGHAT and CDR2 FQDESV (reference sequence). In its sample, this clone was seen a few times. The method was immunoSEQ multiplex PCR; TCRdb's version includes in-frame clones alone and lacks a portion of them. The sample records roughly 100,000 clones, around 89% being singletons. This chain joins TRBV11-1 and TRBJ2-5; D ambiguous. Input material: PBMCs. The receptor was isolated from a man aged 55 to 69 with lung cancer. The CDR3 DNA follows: TGTGCCAGCAGCTTAAATGGTATAGGTGGAGAGACCCAGTACTTC. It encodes CASSLNGIGGETQYF. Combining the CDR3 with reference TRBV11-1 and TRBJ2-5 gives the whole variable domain EAEVAQSPRYKITEKSQAVAFWCDPISGHATLYWYRQILGQGPELLVQFQDESVVDDSQLPKDRFSAERLKGVDSTLKIQPAELGDSAMYLCASSLNGIGGETQYFGPGTRLLVL.